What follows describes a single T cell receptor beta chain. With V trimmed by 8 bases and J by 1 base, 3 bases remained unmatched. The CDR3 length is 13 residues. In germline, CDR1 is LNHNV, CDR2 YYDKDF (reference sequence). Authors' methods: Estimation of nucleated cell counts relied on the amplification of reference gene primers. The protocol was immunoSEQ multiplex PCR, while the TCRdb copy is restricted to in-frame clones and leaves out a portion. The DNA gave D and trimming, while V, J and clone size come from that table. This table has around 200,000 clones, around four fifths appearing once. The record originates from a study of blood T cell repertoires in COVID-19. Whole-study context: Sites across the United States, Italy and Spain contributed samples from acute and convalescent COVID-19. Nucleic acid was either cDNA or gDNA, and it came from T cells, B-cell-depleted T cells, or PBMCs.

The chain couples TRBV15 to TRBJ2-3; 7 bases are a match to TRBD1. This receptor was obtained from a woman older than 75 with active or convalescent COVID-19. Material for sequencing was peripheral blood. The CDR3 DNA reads TGTGCCACCTGGGACAGCCGCACAGATACGCAGTATTTT. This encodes CATWDSRTDTQYF.